This record covers a single T cell receptor (beta chain). The sample is drawn from a study of T cells after yellow fever vaccination. On the study more broadly: Some fractions had low cell numbers, and these were prepared with SMART-Seq v4 Ultra Low Input.

Germline lookup yields CDR1 DFQATT and CDR2 SNEGSKA (reference sequence). The V end lost 5 bases, the J end lost 1 base, and 16 bases lay between the germline ends. The CDR3 contains 15 residues. TCR cDNA, made by 5'RACE template switching, carried an added universal primer site and UMIs. Each CDR3 protein gets one entry after TCRdb re-called the 5' RACE reads with MiXCR. The sample consists of about 400,000 distinct CDR3 sequences, 6% to 8% of them appearing once. The rearrangement joins TRBV20-1 to TRBJ2-3, with D perhaps matching TRBD2 (5 bases). The TCR originated in a man aged 30 to 45 who received the YFV17D yellow fever vaccine. The sample in question was PBMCs, obtained 5 days after the yellow fever booster vaccination. CDR3 in amino acids: CSASQREFGTDTQYF. DNA for the CDR3: TGCAGTGCTTCCCAAAGGGAGTTTGGCACAGATACGCAGTATTTT.